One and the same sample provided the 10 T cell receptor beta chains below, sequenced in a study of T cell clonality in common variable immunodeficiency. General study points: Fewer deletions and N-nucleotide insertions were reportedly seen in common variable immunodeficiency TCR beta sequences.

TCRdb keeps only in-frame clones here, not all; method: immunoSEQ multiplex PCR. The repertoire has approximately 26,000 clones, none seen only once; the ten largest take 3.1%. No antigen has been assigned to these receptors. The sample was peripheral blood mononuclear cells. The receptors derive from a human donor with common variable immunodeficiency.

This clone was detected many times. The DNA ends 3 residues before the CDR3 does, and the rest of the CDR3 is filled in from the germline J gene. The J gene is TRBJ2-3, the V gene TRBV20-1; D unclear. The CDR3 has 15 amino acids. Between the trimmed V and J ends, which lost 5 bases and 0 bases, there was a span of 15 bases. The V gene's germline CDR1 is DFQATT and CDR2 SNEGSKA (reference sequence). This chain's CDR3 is CSARSLQLSTDTQYF. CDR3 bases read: TGCAGTGCTCGCTCCCTACAGCTTAGCACAGATACG.

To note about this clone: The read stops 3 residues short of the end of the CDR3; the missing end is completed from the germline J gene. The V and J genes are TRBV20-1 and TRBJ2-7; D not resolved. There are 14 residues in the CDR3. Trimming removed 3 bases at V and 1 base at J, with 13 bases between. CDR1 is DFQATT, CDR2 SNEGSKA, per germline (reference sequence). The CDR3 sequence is CSARPDFSSYEQYF. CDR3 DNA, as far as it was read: TGCAGTGCTAGGCCCGACTTTTCTTCCTACGAG.

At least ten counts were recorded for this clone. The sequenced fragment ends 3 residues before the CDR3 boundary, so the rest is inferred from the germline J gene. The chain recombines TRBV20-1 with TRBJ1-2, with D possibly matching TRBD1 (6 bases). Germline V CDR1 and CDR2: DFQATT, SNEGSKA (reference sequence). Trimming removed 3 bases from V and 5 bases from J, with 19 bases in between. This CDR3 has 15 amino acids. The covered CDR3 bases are TGCAGTGCTAGGGGTCCGACAGGAACCACTTATGGC. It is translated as CSARGPTGTTYG. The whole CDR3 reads CSARGPTGTTYGYTF.

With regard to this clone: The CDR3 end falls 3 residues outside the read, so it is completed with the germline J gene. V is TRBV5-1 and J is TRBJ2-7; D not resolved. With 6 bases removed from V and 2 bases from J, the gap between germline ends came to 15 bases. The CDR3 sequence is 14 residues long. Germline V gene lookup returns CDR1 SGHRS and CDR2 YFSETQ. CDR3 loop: CASTPTSRTYEQYF. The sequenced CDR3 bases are TGCGCCAGCACCCCGACCTCGCGGACCTACGAG.

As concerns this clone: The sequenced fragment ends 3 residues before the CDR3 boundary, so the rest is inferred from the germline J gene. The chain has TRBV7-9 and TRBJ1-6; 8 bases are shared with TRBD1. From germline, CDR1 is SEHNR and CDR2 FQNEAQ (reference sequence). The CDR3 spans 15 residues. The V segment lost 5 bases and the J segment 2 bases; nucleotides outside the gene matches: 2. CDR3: CASSRQGPYNSPLHF. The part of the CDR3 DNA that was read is TGTGCCAGCAGCCGACAGGGGCCCTATAATTCACCC. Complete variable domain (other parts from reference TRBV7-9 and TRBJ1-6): DTGVSQNPRHKITKRGQNVTFRCDPISEHNRLYWYRQTLGQGPEFLTYFQNEAQLEKSRLLSDRFSAERPKGSFSTLEIQRTEQGDSAMYLCASSRQGPYNSPLHFGNGTRLTVT.

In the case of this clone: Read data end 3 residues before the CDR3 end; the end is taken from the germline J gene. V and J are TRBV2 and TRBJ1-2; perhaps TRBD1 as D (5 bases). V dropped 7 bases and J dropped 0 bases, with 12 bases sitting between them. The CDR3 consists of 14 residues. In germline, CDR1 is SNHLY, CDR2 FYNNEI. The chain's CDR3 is CASKVRGSNYGYTF. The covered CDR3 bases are TGTGCCAGCAAGGTTCGGGGGTCTAACTATGGC.

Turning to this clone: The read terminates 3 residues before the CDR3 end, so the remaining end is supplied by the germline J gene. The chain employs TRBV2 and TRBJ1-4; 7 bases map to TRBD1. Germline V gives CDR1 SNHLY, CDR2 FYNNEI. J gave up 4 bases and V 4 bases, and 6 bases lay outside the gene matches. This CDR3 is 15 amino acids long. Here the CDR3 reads CASSAQGQDNEKLFF. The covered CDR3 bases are TGTGCCAGCAGTGCCCAAGGACAGGATAATGAAAAA.

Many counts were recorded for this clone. The CDR3 here is CSAGAGGPSDTQYF. CDR3 bases read: TGCAGTGCTGGAGCGGGGGGGCCTTCCGATACG. The chain joins TRBV20-1 to TRBJ2-3; 10 bases are shared with TRBD2. The sequence runs out 3 residues before the end of the CDR3; the remainder is reconstructed from the germline J gene. V dropped 5 bases and J dropped 6; count of bases not matched to a gene: 8. The germline V gene has CDR1 DFQATT and CDR2 SNEGSKA (reference sequence). This CDR3 region has 14 residues.

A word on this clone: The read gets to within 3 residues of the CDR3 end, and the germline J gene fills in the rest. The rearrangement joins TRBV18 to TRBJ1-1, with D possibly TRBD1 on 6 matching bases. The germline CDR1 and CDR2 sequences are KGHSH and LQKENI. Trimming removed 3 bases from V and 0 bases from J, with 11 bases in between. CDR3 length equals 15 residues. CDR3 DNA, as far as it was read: TGTGCCAGCTCACCTACGGGACAAATGAACACTGAA. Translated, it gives CASSPTGQMNTE. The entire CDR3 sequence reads CASSPTGQMNTEAFF.

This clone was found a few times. The part of the CDR3 DNA that was read is TGCAGCGTCGCGGAGGGACAGAATAATTCACCC. Translated, it gives CSVAEGQNNSP. The full CDR3 protein is CSVAEGQNNSPLHF. This chain connects TRBV29-1 to TRBJ1-6; 7 bases align to TRBD1. The missing CDR3 end, 3 residues past where the read stops, is filled in from the germline J gene. The ends lost 6 bases at V and 5 bases at J; junction bases unmatched: 7. The CDR3 runs to 14 residues. In germline, CDR1 is SQVTM, CDR2 ANQGSEA.